The source of this T cell receptor beta chain is a study of blood T cell repertoires in COVID-19. Across the study: Both acute and convalescent COVID-19 samples were obtained from the United States, Italy and Spain. The analysed material was cDNA or gDNA that came from T cells, B-cell-depleted T cells, or PBMCs.

This CDR3 has 15 amino acids. Germline CDR1 reads SGHRS; CDR2 reads YFSETQ. V was clipped by 4 bases and J by 4 bases; unmatched bases: 11. Original handling: Reference gene primer amplification gave estimated nucleated cell counts. Sequencing used immunoSEQ multiplex PCR; TCRdb keeps in-frame clones, though not all of them. V and J calls and clone size are given by that table; D and trimming were obtained from the DNA. The sample shows approximately 300,000 clones, approximately 88% of them seen only once. The chain employs TRBV5-1 and TRBJ2-7, with TRBD1 identical over 7 bases. This receptor was taken from a man aged 18 to 30 who had recovered from COVID-19. The sample consisted of peripheral blood. CDR3 nucleotide sequence: TGCGCCAGCAGCCCGTTCGGGACAGTCAATTACGAGCAGTACTTC. Its protein is CASSPFGTVNYEQYF.